This is a list of T cell receptor beta chains from one sample in a study of blood T cell repertoires in COVID-19. The table came from immunoSEQ multiplex PCR; TCRdb's copy has only in-frame clones and leaves some out. The sample has around 140,000 clones, approximately 81% seen once. Input material: peripheral blood. The receptor set was obtained from a human donor with acute or convalescent COVID-19. The donor label of this sample is uncertain. The CDR3 runs from the conserved cysteine through the conserved F or W. D genes are given only for firm matches. Some rows mark clone size as missing; the rest say once, few, many or name a class of expanded clone.

cdr3_aa cdr3_nt j_call d_call clone_size v_call
CASSYPPGMNQPQHF TGTGCCAGCAGTTACCCCCCAGGTATGAATCAGCCCCAGCATTTT TRBJ1-5 NA NA TRBV6-2/TRBV6-3
CASSQEQALYGYTF TGTGCCAGCAGCCAAGAGCAGGCCCTCTATGGCTACACCTTC TRBJ1-2 NA NA TRBV3-1/TRBV3-2
CASVRGDREANTGELFF TGTGCCAGCGTAAGAGGGGACAGGGAGGCGAACACCGGGGAGCTGTTTTTT TRBJ2-2 TRBD1 NA TRBV19
CASSFRSTYGYTF TGTGCCAGCAGCTTTAGGAGCACCTATGGCTACACCTTC TRBJ1-2 NA NA TRBV5-4
CASSRWDRTYGYTF TGCGCCAGCAGCCGCTGGGACAGGACTTATGGCTACACCTTC TRBJ1-2 TRBD1 NA TRBV5-1
CASGFDSYGYTF TGTGCTAGTGGTTTCGACTCCTATGGCTACACCTTC TRBJ1-2 NA NA TRBV12-5
CASSQDTPGNSGNTIYF TGCGCCAGCAGCCAAGACACTCCAGGGAACTCTGGAAACACCATATATTTT TRBJ1-3 NA NA TRBV4-3
CASSLGGGTEAFF TGTGCCAGCAGCCTAGGGGGCGGCACTGAAGCTTTCTTT TRBJ1-1 TRBD1 NA TRBV12-3/TRBV12-4
CASSDRGVSTDTQYF TGCGCCAGCAGTGACAGGGGGGTCAGCACAGATACGCAGTATTTT TRBJ2-3 NA NA TRBV10-1
CASTQGMLAKNIQYF TGTGCCAGTACACAGGGGATGCTTGCCAAAAACATTCAGTACTTC TRBJ2-4 TRBD1 NA TRBV19
CASSLSFGQPGRGANVLTF TGTGCCAGCAGCTTATCGTTTGGACAGCCGGGGAGAGGGGCCAACGTCCTGACTTTC TRBJ2-6 NA NA TRBV7-8
CASSFAGDRSFDEQFF TGTGCCAGCAGCTTCGCGGGGGACAGGTCGTTCGATGAGCAGTTCTTC TRBJ2-1 NA few TRBV7-6
CASSPGSYEQYF TGTGCCAGCAGCCCCGGGTCCTACGAGCAGTACTTC TRBJ2-7 NA NA TRBV6-5
CASSPRQGSTGELFF TGTGCCAGCAGCCCGCGGCAGGGGTCAACCGGGGAGCTGTTTTTT TRBJ2-2 NA NA TRBV7-2
CASSWGQGGGNTIYF TGTGCCAGCAGTTGGGGACAGGGCGGGGGAAACACCATATATTTT TRBJ1-3 TRBD1 NA TRBV6-5
CARLQGTVAFF TGTGCCAGATTACAGGGGACTGTAGCTTTCTTT TRBJ1-1 TRBD1 NA TRBV19
CASSQEGGAGGKKVTQYF TGCGCCAGCAGCCAAGAGGGGGGCGCAGGGGGCAAAAAGGTTACGCAGTATTTT TRBJ2-3 TRBD1 NA TRBV4-3
CASSGGGLAGTVGETQYF TGTGCCAGCAGCGGTGGGGGACTAGCGGGCACTGTCGGGGAGACCCAGTACTTC TRBJ2-5 TRBD2 NA TRBV5-5
CASSGGGTGGLNYGYTF TGTGCCAGCAGTGGCGGTGGGACAGGGGGCTTAAACTATGGCTACACCTTC TRBJ1-2 TRBD1 NA TRBV6-1
CASSLAAGDGYTF TGTGCCAGCAGCTTAGCGGCAGGGGATGGCTACACCTTC TRBJ1-2 NA once TRBV11-1
CASSLDIYSPLHF TGTGCTAGCAGCTTAGATATTTATTCACCCCTCCACTTT TRBJ1-6 NA NA TRBV7-7
CAWRSPGGGDSPLHF TGTGCCTGGAGAAGCCCAGGGGGTGGGGATTCACCCCTCCACTTT TRBJ1-6 TRBD1 NA TRBV30
CASSLRGQATGELFF TGTGCCAGCAGCTTAAGGGGGCAGGCCACCGGGGAGCTGTTTTTT TRBJ2-2 TRBD1 NA TRBV5-4
CASSLVPVHEQFF TGTGCCAGCAGCTTAGTCCCGGTCCATGAGCAGTTCTTC TRBJ2-1 NA NA TRBV7-9
CASSSGTAEGPQHF TGTGCCAGCAGTTCCGGGACAGCCGAGGGGCCCCAGCATTTT TRBJ1-5 TRBD1 NA TRBV27
CASSKGGGRGYTF TGTGCCAGCAGCAAAGGCGGGGGTCGGGGCTACACCTTC TRBJ1-2 NA NA TRBV5-6
CASSFGPGQGYGNTIYF TGTGCCAGCAGTTTTGGTCCGGGACAGGGTTATGGAAACACCATATATTTT TRBJ1-3 TRBD1 few TRBV28
CASSSYATGGNSPLHF TGTGCCAGCAGCTCCTACGCTACAGGGGGTAATTCACCCCTCCACTTT TRBJ1-6 TRBD1 once TRBV7-2
CASSPGQGVPSGYTF TGTGCCAGCAGCCCTGGACAGGGGGTACCTTCGGGCTACACCTTC TRBJ1-2 TRBD1 NA TRBV7-2
CASSTYLDTIYF TGTGCCAGTAGTACCTACCTAGACACCATATATTTT TRBJ1-3 NA NA TRBV19
CASSLFTASGRAGTDTQYF TGCGCCAGCAGCTTGTTCACTGCTAGCGGGAGGGCCGGGACAGATACGCAGTATTTT TRBJ2-3 TRBD2 once TRBV5-1
CASSLSKLAGERQFF TGCGCCAGCAGCTTATCGAAGCTAGCGGGAGAGAGGCAGTTCTTC TRBJ2-1 TRBD2 NA TRBV5-1
CATHQTGVSSGRRNASTDTQYF TGTGCCACCCACCAGACAGGGGTGTCTAGCGGGAGGAGAAACGCTAGCACAGATACGCAGTATTTT TRBJ2-3 NA NA TRBV21-1
CATSTLAGGASYNEQFF TGTGCCACCAGCACCTTAGCGGGAGGGGCATCCTACAATGAGCAGTTCTTC TRBJ2-1 TRBD2 once TRBV15
CASSSGLLGNTEAFF TGTGCCAGCAGTTCAGGCCTTCTTGGAAACACTGAAGCTTTCTTT TRBJ1-1 NA NA TRBV6-6
CASSGGRGPGTDTQYF TGTGCCAGCAGCGGGGGGAGGGGACCGGGCACAGATACGCAGTATTTT TRBJ2-3 TRBD2 NA TRBV9
CASSYVDTGVGGYTF TGTGCCAGCAGTTACGTGGATACAGGGGTCGGAGGCTACACCTTC TRBJ1-2 TRBD1 NA TRBV6-6
CASTKNRRGAGNEKLFF TGTGCCAGCACCAAAAACCGACGAGGAGCGGGTAATGAAAAACTGTTTTTT TRBJ1-4 NA NA TRBV28
CASSLRAVDEQYF TGTGCCAGCAGCTTAAGAGCGGTAGACGAGCAGTACTTC TRBJ2-7 NA NA TRBV7-9
CSAKNRDYNEQFF TGCAGCGCTAAAAACAGAGATTACAATGAGCAGTTCTTC TRBJ2-1 NA NA TRBV29-1
CASSFTLGLAGYNEQFF TGTGCCAGCAGCTTCACCCTCGGACTAGCGGGTTACAATGAGCAGTTCTTC TRBJ2-1 TRBD2 NA TRBV7-2
CASSSGGTSTDTQYF TGTGCCAGCAGTAGCGGGGGGACTAGCACAGATACGCAGTATTTT TRBJ2-3 TRBD2 NA TRBV28
CASSLGDRANNSPLHF TGTGCCAGCAGTTTGGGGGACAGGGCGAACAATTCACCCCTCCACTTT TRBJ1-6 TRBD1 NA TRBV28
CASSKAGTDSNQPQHF TGTGCCAGCAGCAAAGCCGGGACAGATAGCAATCAGCCCCAGCATTTT TRBJ1-5 NA NA TRBV21-1
CASSLLDRVETQYF TGTGCCAGCAGCTTACTTGACAGGGTGGAGACCCAGTACTTC TRBJ2-5 TRBD1 NA TRBV7-2
CASSQGTSGGYNEQFF TGCGCCAGCAGCCAAGGGACTAGCGGGGGGTACAATGAGCAGTTCTTC TRBJ2-1 TRBD2 NA TRBV4-1